This T cell receptor beta chain was documented in a study of blood T cell repertoires in COVID-19. Overall study: PBMCs, B-cell-depleted T cells, or T cells were the source of the cDNA or gDNA that made up the material.

Per the study methods: Amplifying reference gene primers gave estimates of nucleated cell counts. Profiling relied on immunoSEQ multiplex PCR, and the TCRdb table lists in-frame clones only, not all of them. V and J calls plus clone size are reproduced from that table; the DNA served to infer D and trimming. This table holds over 60,000 clones, 80% to 90% found once. The CDR3 spans 14 residues. CDR1 and CDR2 from the germline V gene are MNHEY and SVGAGI. V lost 5 bases, J lost 6 bases, and 14 bases lay in between. This receptor was taken from a man aged 65 to 79 with active or convalescent COVID-19. The rearrangement links TRBV6-5 to TRBJ1-5; perhaps TRBD1 as D (5 bases). Sequenced input: peripheral blood. The CDR3 sequence is CASSPWDGGQPQHF. CDR3 coding DNA: TGTGCCAGCAGTCCTTGGGACGGGGGTCAGCCCCAGCATTTT.